This TCR beta chain was obtained from a study of OX40 agonist ivuxolimab in advanced cancers. Study at large: The study gave patients intravenous ivuxolimab at 0.01 to 10 mg/kg every 2 weeks. Cohort: roughly 80% men, mean age 60, aged roughly 23 to 79. Prior therapy, whether anti-PD-1, anti-PD-L1 or anti-CTLA-4, was allowed, and 40% had some. Study results and limitations: At 0.1 to 3.0 mg/kg, CD4+ and CD8+ blood T cells expanded clonally by week 6.

The length of the CDR3 is 14 residues. Trimming shortened V by 6 bases and J by 13 bases, and 20 bases separated the two germline ends. Germline V gives CDR1 SGHRS, CDR2 YFSETQ. TCRdb's copy holds only in-frame clones and misses some; the assay was immunoSEQ multiplex PCR. This table has 68,000 or so clones, more than 80% appearing once. To note about this clone: Its antigen is still unknown.

The chain recombines TRBV5-1 with TRBJ1-6; D might be TRBD1 (6 bases). Sequences were derived from CD4+ or CD8+ T cells sorted from blood, sampled in a trial of the OX40 agonist ivuxolimab. The TCR was taken from an adult with an advanced solid tumor such as melanoma, head and neck, liver or kidney cancer. This CDR3 is CASKGEKGMEPLHF. The CDR3 DNA reads TGCGCCAGCAAGGGGGAAAAGGGGATGGAGCCCCTCCACTTT.